This TCR beta chain was captured by sequencing in a study of blood T cell repertoires in COVID-19. For the study at large: Sources were T cells, B-cell-depleted T cells, or PBMCs; the material itself was cDNA or gDNA.

Authors' data handling: Counts of nucleated cells, estimated from reference gene primer amplification, were obtained. Measured with immunoSEQ multiplex PCR; TCRdb has only the in-frame clones, and not every one. V and J calls and clone size are copied from that table; D and trimming were computed from the DNA. The data contain approximately 230,000 clones, around 86% of them singletons. There are 13 residues in the CDR3. Per the germline V gene, CDR1 is SGHRS and CDR2 is YFSETQ. Trimming took off 6 bases at V and 4 bases at J, with 11 bases between the two ends. Sequencing used peripheral blood. This TCR was recovered from a man aged 25-40 years who had recovered from COVID-19. This chain links TRBV5-1 with TRBJ2-1; D is perhaps TRBD1 (6 bases). The CDR3 coding sequence is TGCGCCAGCACCTTACAGGGATACAATGAGCAGTTCTTC. Translation gives CASTLQGYNEQFF.